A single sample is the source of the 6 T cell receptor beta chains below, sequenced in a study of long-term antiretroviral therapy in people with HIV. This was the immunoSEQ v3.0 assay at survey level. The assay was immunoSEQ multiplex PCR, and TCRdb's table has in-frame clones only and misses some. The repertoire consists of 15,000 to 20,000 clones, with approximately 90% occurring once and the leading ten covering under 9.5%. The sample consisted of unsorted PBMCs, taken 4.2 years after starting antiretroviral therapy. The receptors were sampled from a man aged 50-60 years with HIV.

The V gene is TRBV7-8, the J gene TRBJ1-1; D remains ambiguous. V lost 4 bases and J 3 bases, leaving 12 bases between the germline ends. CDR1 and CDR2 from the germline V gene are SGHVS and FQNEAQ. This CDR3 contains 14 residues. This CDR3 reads CASSSGRVDTEAFF. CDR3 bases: TGTGCCAGCAGCTCCGGTCGGGTCGACACTGAAGCTTTCTTT.

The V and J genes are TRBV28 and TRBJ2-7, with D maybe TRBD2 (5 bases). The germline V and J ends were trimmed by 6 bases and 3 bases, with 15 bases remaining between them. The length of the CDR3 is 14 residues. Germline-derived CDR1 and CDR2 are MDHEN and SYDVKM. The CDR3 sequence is CASSRGFSGYEQYF. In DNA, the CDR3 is TGTGCCAGCAGCCGAGGGTTTTCGGGCTACGAGCAGTACTTC.

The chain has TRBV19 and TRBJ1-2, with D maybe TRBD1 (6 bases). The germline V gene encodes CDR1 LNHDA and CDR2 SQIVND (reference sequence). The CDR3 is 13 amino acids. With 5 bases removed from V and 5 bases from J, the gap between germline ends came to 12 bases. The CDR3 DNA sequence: TGTGCCAGTAGTCCCCGGGGGGCATATGGCTACACCTTC. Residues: CASSPRGAYGYTF.

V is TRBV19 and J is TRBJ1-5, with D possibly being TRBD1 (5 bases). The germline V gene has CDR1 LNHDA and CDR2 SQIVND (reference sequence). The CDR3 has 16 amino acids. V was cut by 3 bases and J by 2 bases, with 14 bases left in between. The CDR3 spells CASSIRRGQGNQPQHF. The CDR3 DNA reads TGTGCCAGTAGTATTAGGAGGGGTCAAGGCAATCAGCCCCAGCATTTT.

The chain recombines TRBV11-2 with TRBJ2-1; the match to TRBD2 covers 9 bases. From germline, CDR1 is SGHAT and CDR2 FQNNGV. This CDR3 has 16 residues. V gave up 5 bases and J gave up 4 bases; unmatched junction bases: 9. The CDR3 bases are TGTGCCAGCAGCACGAACCTAGCGGGGCCTTACAATGAGCAGTTCTTC. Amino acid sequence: CASSTNLAGPYNEQFF.

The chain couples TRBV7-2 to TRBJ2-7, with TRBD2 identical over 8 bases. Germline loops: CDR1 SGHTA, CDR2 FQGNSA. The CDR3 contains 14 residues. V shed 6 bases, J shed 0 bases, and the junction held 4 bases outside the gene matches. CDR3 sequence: CASRPTSGSYEQYF. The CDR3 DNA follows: TGTGCCAGCAGGCCTACTAGCGGCTCCTACGAGCAGTACTTC.